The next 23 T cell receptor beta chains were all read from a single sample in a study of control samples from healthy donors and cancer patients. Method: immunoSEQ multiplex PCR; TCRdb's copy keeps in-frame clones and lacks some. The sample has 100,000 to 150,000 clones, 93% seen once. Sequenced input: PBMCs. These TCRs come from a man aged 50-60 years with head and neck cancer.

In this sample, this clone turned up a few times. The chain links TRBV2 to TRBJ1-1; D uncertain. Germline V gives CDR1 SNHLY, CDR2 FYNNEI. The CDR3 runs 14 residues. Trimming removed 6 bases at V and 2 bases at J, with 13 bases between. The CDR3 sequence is CASRSRRGNTEAFF. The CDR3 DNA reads TGTGCCAGCAGATCACGTCGGGGAAACACTGAAGCTTTCTTT.

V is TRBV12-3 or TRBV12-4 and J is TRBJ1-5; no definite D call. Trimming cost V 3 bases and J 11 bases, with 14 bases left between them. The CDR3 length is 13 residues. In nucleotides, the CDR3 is TGTGCCAGCAGTTTGGTTGTTGGGTTATCCCAGCATTTT. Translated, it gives CASSLVVGLSQHF.

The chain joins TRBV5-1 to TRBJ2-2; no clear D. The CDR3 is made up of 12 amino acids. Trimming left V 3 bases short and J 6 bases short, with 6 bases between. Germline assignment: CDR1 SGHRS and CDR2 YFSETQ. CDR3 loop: CASSYTAGELFF. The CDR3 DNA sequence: TGCGCCAGCAGCTACACAGCCGGGGAGCTGTTTTTT.

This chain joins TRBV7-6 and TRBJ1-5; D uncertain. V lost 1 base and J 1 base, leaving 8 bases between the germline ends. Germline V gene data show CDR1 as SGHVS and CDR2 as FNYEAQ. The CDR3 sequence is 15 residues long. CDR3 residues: CASSLGTDSNQPQHF. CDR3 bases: TGTGCCAGCAGCTTAGGGACCGACAGCAATCAGCCCCAGCATTTT.

The DNA of the CDR3 is TGCAGCGTCTTAGCGGGGAGCACAGATACGCAGTATTTT. This gives the protein CSVLAGSTDTQYF. The chain has TRBV29-1 and TRBJ2-3, with TRBD2 identical over 8 bases. The V gene end was trimmed by 6 bases and the J gene end by 0 bases; junction bases not matched to a gene: 2. The CDR3 totals 13 residues. The V gene's germline CDR1 is SQVTM and CDR2 ANQGSEA.

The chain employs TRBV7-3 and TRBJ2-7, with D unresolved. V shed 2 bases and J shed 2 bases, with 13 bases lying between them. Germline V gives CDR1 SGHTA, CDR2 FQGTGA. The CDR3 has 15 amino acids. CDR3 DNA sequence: TGTGCCAGCAGCTTATATGGGAAGGGAACCTACGAGCAGTACTTC. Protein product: CASSLYGKGTYEQYF.

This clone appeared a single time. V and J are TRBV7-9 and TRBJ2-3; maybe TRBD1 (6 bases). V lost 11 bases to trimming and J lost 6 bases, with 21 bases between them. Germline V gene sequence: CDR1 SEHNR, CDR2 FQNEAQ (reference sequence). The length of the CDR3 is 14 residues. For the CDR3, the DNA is TGTGCCCCAAGGGCCAGGGGCTCTGGGGATACGCAGTATTTT. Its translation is CAPRARGSGDTQYF.

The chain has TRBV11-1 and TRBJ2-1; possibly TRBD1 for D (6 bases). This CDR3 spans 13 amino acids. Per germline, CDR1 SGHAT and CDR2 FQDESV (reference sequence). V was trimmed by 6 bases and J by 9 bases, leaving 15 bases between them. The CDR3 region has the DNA TGTGCCAGCAGTCAAGGGGGTTGGGGTGAGCAGTTCTTC. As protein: CASSQGGWGEQFF.

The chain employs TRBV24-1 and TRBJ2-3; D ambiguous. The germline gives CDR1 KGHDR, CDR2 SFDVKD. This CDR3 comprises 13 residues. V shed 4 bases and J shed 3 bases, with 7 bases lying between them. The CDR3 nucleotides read TGTGCCACCAGTGACAGGTTAACAGATACGCAGTATTTT. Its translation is CATSDRLTDTQYF.

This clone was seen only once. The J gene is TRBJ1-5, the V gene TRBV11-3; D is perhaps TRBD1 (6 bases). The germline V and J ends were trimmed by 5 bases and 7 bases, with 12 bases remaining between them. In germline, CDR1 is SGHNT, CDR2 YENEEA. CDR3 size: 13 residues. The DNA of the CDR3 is TGTGCCAGCAGCCAACGGACAGTCCAGCCCCAGCATTTT. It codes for CASSQRTVQPQHF.

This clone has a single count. The CDR3 nucleotides read TGCGCCAGCAGCCAAGATCCCTTGAGCGGGGCGCGAGATACGCAGTATTTT. Protein: CASSQDPLSGARDTQYF. The chain uses TRBV4-3 and TRBJ2-3; 7 nucleotides match TRBD2. V lost 0 bases to trimming and J lost 5 bases; unmatched junction nucleotides: 11. Germline V gives CDR1 LGHNA, CDR2 YSLEER. The CDR3 contains 17 residues.

CDR3 coding DNA: TGTGCCAGCAGTTTTGGGAGGGGGCGGTACAATGAGCAGTTCTTC. This codes for CASSFGRGRYNEQFF. V gene TRBV28 combines with J gene TRBJ2-1; D may be TRBD1 or TRBD2 (7 bases each). There are 15 residues in the CDR3. Germline values: CDR1 MDHEN, CDR2 SYDVKM. The ends were cut back, 3 bases at V and 4 bases at J, with 13 bases in the middle.

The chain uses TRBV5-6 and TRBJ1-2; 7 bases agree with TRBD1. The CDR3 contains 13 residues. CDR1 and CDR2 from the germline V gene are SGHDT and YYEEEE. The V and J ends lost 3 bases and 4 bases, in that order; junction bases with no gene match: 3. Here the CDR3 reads CASSSGQPYGYTF. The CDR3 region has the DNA TGTGCCAGCAGCTCGGGACAGCCCTATGGCTACACCTTC. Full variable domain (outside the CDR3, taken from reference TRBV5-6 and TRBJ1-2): DAGVTQSPTHLIKTRGQQVTLRCSPKSGHDTVSWYQQALGQGPQFIFQYYEEEERQRGNFPDRFSGHQFPNYSSELNVNALLLGDSALYLCASSSGQPYGYTFGSGTRLTVV.

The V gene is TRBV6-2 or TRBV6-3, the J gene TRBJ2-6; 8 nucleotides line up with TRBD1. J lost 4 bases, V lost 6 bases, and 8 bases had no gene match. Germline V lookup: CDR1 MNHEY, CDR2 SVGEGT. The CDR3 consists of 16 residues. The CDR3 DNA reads TGTGCCAGCAGCCACCAGGACAGGGCGGGGGCCAACGTCCTGACTTTC. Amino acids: CASSHQDRAGANVLTF.

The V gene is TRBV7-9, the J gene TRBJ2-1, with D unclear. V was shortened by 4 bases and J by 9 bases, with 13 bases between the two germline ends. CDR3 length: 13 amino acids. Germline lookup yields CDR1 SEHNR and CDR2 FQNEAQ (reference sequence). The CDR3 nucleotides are TGTGCCAGCAGCTCATTGATATCGGGTGAGCAGTTCTTC. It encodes CASSSLISGEQFF.

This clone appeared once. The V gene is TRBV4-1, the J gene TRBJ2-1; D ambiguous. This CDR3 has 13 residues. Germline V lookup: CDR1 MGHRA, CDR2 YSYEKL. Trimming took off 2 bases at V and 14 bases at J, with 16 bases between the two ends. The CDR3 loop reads CASSQPSTAWKFF. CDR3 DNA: TGCGCCAGCAGCCAACCCTCTACCGCTTGGAAGTTCTTC.

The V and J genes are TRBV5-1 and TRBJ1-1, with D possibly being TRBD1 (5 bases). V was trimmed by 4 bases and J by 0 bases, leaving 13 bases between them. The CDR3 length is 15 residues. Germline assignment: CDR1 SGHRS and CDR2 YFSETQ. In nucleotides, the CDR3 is TGCGCCAGCAGCCGGGACGGCTACATGAACACTGAAGCTTTCTTT. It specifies CASSRDGYMNTEAFF.

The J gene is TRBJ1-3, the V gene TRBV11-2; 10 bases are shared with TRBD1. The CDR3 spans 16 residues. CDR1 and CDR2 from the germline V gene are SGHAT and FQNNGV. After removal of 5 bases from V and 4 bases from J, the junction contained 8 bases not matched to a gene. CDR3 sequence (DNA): TGTGCCAGCAGCCCGGGACAGGGGAGAAGAGGAAACACCATATATTTT. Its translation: CASSPGQGRRGNTIYF.

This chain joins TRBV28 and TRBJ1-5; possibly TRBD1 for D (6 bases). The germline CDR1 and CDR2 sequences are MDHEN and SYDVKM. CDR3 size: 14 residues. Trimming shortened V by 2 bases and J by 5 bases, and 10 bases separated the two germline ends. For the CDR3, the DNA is TGTGCCAGCAGTTTAATAACAGGGTATCAGCCCCAGCATTTT. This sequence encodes CASSLITGYQPQHF.

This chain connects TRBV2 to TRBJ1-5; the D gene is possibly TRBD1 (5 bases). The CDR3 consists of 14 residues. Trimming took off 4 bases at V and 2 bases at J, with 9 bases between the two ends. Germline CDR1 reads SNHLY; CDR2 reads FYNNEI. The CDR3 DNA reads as TGTGCCAGCAGTGTACAGGAAGGCAATCAGCCCCAGCATTTT. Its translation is CASSVQEGNQPQHF. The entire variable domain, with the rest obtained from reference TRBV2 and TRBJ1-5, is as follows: EPEVTQTPSHQVTQMGQEVILRCVPISNHLYFYWYRQILGQKVEFLVSFYNNEISEKSEIFDDQFSVERPDGSNFTLKIRSTKLEDSAMYFCASSVQEGNQPQHFGDGTRLSIL.

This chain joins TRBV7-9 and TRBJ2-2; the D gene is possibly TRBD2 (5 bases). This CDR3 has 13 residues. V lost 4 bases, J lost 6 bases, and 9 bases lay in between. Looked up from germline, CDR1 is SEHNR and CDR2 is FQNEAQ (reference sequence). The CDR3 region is CASSYTSPGELFF. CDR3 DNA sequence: TGTGCCAGCAGCTACACTAGTCCCGGGGAGCTGTTTTTT.

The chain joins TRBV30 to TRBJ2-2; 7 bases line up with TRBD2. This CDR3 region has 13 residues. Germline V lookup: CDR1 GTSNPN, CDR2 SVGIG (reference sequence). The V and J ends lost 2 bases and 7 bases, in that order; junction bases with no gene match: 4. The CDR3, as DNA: TGTGCCTGGAGTACTTCGGGAGGCGGGGAGCTGTTTTTT. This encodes CAWSTSGGGELFF.

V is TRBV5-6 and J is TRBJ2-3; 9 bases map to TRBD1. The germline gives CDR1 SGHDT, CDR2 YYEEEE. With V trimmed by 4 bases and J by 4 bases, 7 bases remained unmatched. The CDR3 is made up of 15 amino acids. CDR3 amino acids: CASSRGDRAADTQYF. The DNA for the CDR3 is TGTGCCAGCAGCCGGGGGGACAGGGCCGCAGATACGCAGTATTTT.